This T cell receptor (beta chain) comes out of a study of blood T cell repertoires in COVID-19 (dated by TCRdb to between 2020 and 2021). Turning to the overall study: Collaborator samples came from the United States, Italy and Spain and covered acute and convalescent phases of COVID-19. The prospective study material was composed of cDNA or gDNA derived from T cells, B-cell-depleted T cells, or PBMCs. Subjects who had been exposed to COVID-19, were actively infected with it, or had recovered from it provided the deeply sampled blood TCRbeta repertoires that made up the dataset. A freely available public database, intended as a resource for researchers studying the immune response to SARS-CoV-2, is where the repertoires were released. The samples were drawn from the first 160 participants of the ongoing ImmuneRACE study and from more than 1,000 subjects provided by 6 global collaborators. Nearly every sample came with metadata listing a de-identified subject ID, COVID-19 status, age in years and sex. Where available, HLA class I and class II types were obtained from metadata supplied by the sample provider rather than from assay-based typing. General conclusions and limits of the study: How much clinical and demographic metadata was included differed by source and by participant, and the metadata was provided uncurated.

TCRbeta CDR3 regions were amplified from genomic DNA by means of the immunoSEQ Assay, a bias-controlled multiplex PCR. As for the original processing: The number of nucleated cells in each sample was estimated by amplification of reference gene primers within the assay. To quantify the absolute abundance of each unique TCRbeta CDR3 rearrangement, sequence reads were collapsed and filtered. Productive Simpson clonality was computed per sample as the square root of Simpson's diversity index over productive rearrangements. Not all clones reach the TCRdb copy of this immuneACCESS table, which keeps in-frame sequences only. Checked studies attribute under half of the gap to unresolved V genes and leave the rest unexplained. V and J calls and clone size come straight from that table; D and trimming were deduced from the DNA. The sample contains some 150,000 clones, approximately 83% of them found a single time. Jointly, the top ten make up roughly 29% of the sample.

This clone was seen only once. Its antigen is not yet known. Per-base qualities were not stored, and no clone one base away is much larger. The germline V and J ends show losses of 6 bases and 11 bases respectively, and no gene match explains 8 bases of the junction. Looking up the germline V gene (reference sequence) yields CDR1 DFQATT and CDR2 SNEGSKA. The CDR3 measures 11 amino acids from cysteine to phenylalanine. CDR3 DNA is the only sequence kept; it has 33 bases, read in frame from the first base. Whole blood was collected in K2EDTA tubes by collaborating institutions according to the institutions' own protocols. Collaborator samples were shipped for TCRbeta analysis as frozen whole blood, isolated PBMCs, or DNA extracted from either sample type.

This TCR derives from a woman aged 60-75 years with acute or convalescent COVID-19. The chain employs TRBV20-1 and TRBJ1-1; 8 bases in the junction line up with TRBD1. Sequenced input: peripheral blood. The CDR3 region reads CSAYRQGYAFF. The nucleotide sequence is TGCAGTGCCTACAGACAGGGGTACGCTTTCTTT.